This T cell receptor beta chain was identified in a study of cytomegalovirus exposure and HLA in healthy donors. Study-wide results and limits: After further analysis at a later stage, 15,000 to 20,000 TCR beta sequences were associated with HLA alleles at 0.05 false discovery rate.

A word on this clone: Its antigen remains unknown.

These donors counted as nominally healthy when sampled, but unrecorded immune exposures were likely. The CDR3 covers 15 residues. The ends lost 0 bases at V and 2 bases at J; junction bases unmatched: 4. Germline assignment: CDR1 SQVTM and CDR2 ANQGSEA. The primer mix had 60 Vbeta and 13 Jbeta primers. Repertoires were generated with immunoSEQ multiplex PCR, while TCRdb's copy carries only in-frame clones and drops some. The data contain about 150,000 clones, around three quarters of them singletons. The material sequenced was PBMCs. The J gene is TRBJ1-2, the V gene TRBV29-1; 9 positions match TRBD1. The TCR originated in a woman aged 40 to 55 in good health and CMV-seronegative. CDR3 sequence: CSVEDGTGRNYGYTF. CDR3 nucleotide sequence: TGCAGCGTTGAAGATGGGACAGGGCGCAACTATGGCTACACCTTC.